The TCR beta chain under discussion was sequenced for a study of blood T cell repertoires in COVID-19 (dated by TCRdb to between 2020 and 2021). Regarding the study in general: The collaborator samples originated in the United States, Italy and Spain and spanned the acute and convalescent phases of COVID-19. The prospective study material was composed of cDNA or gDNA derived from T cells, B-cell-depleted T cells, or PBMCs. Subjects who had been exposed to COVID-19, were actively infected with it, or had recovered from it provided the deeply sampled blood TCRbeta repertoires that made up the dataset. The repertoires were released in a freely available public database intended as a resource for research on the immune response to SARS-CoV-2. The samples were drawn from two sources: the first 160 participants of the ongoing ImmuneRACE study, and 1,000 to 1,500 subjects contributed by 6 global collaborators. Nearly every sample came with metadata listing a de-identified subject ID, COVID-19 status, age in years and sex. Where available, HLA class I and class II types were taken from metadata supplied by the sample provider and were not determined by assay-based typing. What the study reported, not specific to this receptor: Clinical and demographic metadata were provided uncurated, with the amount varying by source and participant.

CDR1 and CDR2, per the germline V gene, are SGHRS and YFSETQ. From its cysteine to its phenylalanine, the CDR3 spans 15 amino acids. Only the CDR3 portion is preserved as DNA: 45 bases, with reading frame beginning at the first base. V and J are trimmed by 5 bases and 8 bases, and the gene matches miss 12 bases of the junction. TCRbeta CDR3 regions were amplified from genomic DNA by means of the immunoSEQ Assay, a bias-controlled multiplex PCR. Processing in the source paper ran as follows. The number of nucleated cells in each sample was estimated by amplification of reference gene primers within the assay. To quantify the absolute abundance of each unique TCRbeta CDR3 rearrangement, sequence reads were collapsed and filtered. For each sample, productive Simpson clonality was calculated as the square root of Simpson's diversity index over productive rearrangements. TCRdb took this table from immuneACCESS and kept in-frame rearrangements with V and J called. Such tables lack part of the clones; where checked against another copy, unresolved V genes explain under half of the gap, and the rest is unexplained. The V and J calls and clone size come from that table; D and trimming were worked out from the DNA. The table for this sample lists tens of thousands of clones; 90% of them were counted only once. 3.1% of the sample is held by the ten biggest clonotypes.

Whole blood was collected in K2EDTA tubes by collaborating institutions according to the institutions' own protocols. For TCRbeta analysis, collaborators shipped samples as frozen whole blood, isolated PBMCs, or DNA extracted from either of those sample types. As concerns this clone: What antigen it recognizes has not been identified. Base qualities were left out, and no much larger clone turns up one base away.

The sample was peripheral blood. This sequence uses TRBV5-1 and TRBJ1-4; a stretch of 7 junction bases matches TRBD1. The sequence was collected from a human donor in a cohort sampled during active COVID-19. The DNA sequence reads TGCGCCAGCAGGTCCGTTCAGGGGGTGAGGGAAAAACTGTTTTTT. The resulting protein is CASRSVQGVREKLFF.